The 5 T cell receptor beta chains below all came from one sample that was sequenced in a study of a mutant IDH1 vaccine in newly diagnosed glioma (dated by TCRdb to about 2021). Libraries were constructed by the immunoSEQ multiplex PCR assay. TCRdb holds this immuneACCESS table with in-frame rearrangements only. Some clones are missing; in checked studies, unresolved V genes explain under half, and the rest has no known cause. The sample includes approximately 37,000 clones, with approximately 72% observed a single time. Approximately 5.3% of the sample comes from the top ten. These receptors lack a known antigen. What the time point label conveys for this sample: week 23, last vaccination. A 20-mer mutant IDH1 peptide at 300 micrograms in Montanide made up each vaccine dose, which was injected subcutaneously together with topical imiquimod. Sequencing was performed on PBMCs, taken from a glioma patient whose treatment included an IDH1 peptide vaccine. These receptors came from a man in his fifties or sixties with glioma.

V and J are TRBV5-1 and TRBJ2-2; D gene uncertain. This CDR3 spans 13 amino acids. Deletions cut 9 bases from V and 5 bases from J, with 14 bases between. CDR1 is SGHRS, CDR2 YFSETQ, per germline. The CDR3 is CATQEGGTGELFF. CDR3 nucleotide sequence: TGCGCCACCCAGGAAGGCGGAACCGGGGAGCTGTTTTTT.

The V and J genes are TRBV19 and TRBJ1-6, with TRBD1 matching over 8 bases. This CDR3 spans 15 amino acids. The V and J ends lost 5 bases and 9 bases, in that order; junction bases with no gene match: 9. Germline values: CDR1 LNHDA, CDR2 SQIVND (reference sequence). In nucleotides, the CDR3 is TGTGCCAGTAGTTGGGGGGCAGGGGGCATTTCACCCCTCCACTTT. This gives the protein CASSWGAGGISPLHF.

This clone has only a few counts. The chain recombines TRBV5-1 with TRBJ2-7, with D uncertain. The V end was cut by 0 bases, the J end by 2 bases, with 15 bases between. Germline CDR1 reads SGHRS; CDR2 reads YFSETQ. The CDR3 length is 16 residues. CDR3 nucleotide sequence: TGCGCCAGCAGCTTGGCCCCCGTCAGAAGTACCTACGAGCAGTACTTC. Its translation: CASSLAPVRSTYEQYF.

This clone was found a few times. DNA of the CDR3: TGCACCAGCAGCCCAGGGTGGCACAGAAAGGCTTTCTTT. It translates to CTSSPGWHRKAFF. The rearrangement links TRBV1 to TRBJ1-1; the table calls TRBD1, which could not be checked here. TRBV1 is assigned pseudogene status. CDR3 length equals 13 residues.

The chain employs TRBV4-2 and TRBJ2-3; the match to TRBD2 covers 7 bases. This CDR3 spans 17 amino acids. CDR1 and CDR2 from the germline V gene are LGHNA and YNFKEQ. V lost 0 bases to trimming and J lost 6 bases; unmatched junction nucleotides: 12. The DNA of the CDR3 is TGTGCCAGCAGCCAAGAGGGGACGGAATCGCGGGGGGATACGCAGTATTTT. It translates to CASSQEGTESRGDTQYF.